A selection of T cell receptor beta chains follows, all from one sample in a study of graft-versus-host responses after intestinal transplantation. The repertoire was sequenced with immunoSEQ multiplex PCR; TCRdb's copy has only in-frame clones and lacks some. Of over 10,000 clones listed, roughly 93% are singletons. The sample here was PBMCs, taken about 37 months after intestinal transplantation. These receptors were taken from a human patient who received an intestinal transplant, so some T cells may come from the graft donor. The CDR3 runs from the conserved cysteine through the conserved F or W. Each record gives: clone size, V gene, J gene, D gene, CDR3 DNA, CDR3 protein. A D gene is named only where the DNA matches it firmly. The size entry is marked missing in some rows and otherwise reads once, few, many or a size class.

>once|TRBV6-5|TRBJ1-1|.
TGTGCCAGCAGTAGGGGGAGGGGGACTGAAGCTTTCTTT
CASSRGRGTEAFF
>.|TRBV19|TRBJ1-3|.
TGTGCCAGTAGTGGGACGCGGACGTCGGGAAACACCATATATTTT
CASSGTRTSGNTIYF
>.|TRBV13|TRBJ2-7|TRBD2
TGTGCCAGCAGCTCATTCGACACTAGCGGGGGGGCGACCTACGAGCAGTACTTC
CASSSFDTSGGATYEQYF
>.|TRBV5-4|TRBJ2-5|.
TGTGCCAGCAGCCTGGATATGCGACAGGATCAAGAGACCCAGTACTTC
CASSLDMRQDQETQYF
>.|TRBV7-7|TRBJ2-1|TRBD1
TGTGCTAGCAGCCGCGACAGGGGGGGGTACAATGAGCAGTTCTTC
CASSRDRGGYNEQFF
>.|TRBV7-8|TRBJ2-1|.
TGTGCCAGCAGCTTAGACGGGGACAACGAGCAGTTCTTC
CASSLDGDNEQFF
>.|TRBV18|TRBJ1-1|TRBD1
TGTGCCAGCTCACGCCCCGCAACCGGGACAGCGAACACTGAAGCTTTCTTT
CASSRPATGTANTEAFF
>.|TRBV11-3|TRBJ2-2|.
TGTGCCAGCAGCTTGGGACAAACCGAGTTCGGGGAGCTGTTTTTT
CASSLGQTEFGELFF
>.|TRBV6-5|TRBJ2-7|.
TGTGCCAGCAACGCGGGGAGAACCTACGAGCAGTACTTC
CASNAGRTYEQYF
>few|TRBV10-3|TRBJ1-1|.
TGTGCCATCAGTTGGGGGGCGAGGACTGAAGCTTTCTTT
CAISWGARTEAFF
>.|TRBV5-6|TRBJ2-7|TRBD1
TGTGCCAGCAGTAGACAGGGGGCGAGCGAGCAGTACTTC
CASSRQGASEQYF
>.|TRBV2|TRBJ2-7|.
TGTGCCAGCAGCCTGGTGCGGTCCTACGAGCAGTACTTC
CASSLVRSYEQYF
>.|TRBV18|TRBJ2-7|.
TGTGCCAGCTCACCACGGGCAGGGGACAACGAGCAGTACTTC
CASSPRAGDNEQYF
>once|TRBV11-2|TRBJ2-7|.
TGTGCCAGCAGCTTTGGGATGGGGGACGGCTACGAGCAGTACTTC
CASSFGMGDGYEQYF
>.|TRBV18|TRBJ2-2|TRBD2
TGTGCCAGCTCCGCGGGGGGCTGGACCGGGGAGCTGTTTTTT
CASSAGGWTGELFF
>.|TRBV7-3|TRBJ1-5|.
TGTGCCAGCAGCACTGGCGGGGAGCAGCCCCAGCATTTT
CASSTGGEQPQHF
>.|TRBV15|TRBJ1-4|TRBD1
TGTGCCACCAGCAGAGATTATGTGGCGGGACAGGCGTTTGAAAAACTGTTTTTT
CATSRDYVAGQAFEKLFF
>.|TRBV7-3|TRBJ2-5|.
TGTGCCAGCAGCTTGGGGGCGCGGGGCCAAGAGACCCAGTACTTC
CASSLGARGQETQYF
>.|TRBV9|TRBJ2-3|.
TGTGCCAGCAGCGTAGCTACAGGGTCAGATACGCAGTATTTT
CASSVATGSDTQYF
>.|TRBV27|TRBJ2-5|.
TGTGCCAGCAGTCAGGACCGGTTGGGGACCCAGTACTTC
CASSQDRLGTQYF
>.|TRBV5-1|TRBJ1-2|.
TGCGCCAGCAGCTATGGACAGCCAACCGCTAACTATGGCTACACCTTC
CASSYGQPTANYGYTF
>.|TRBV11-3|TRBJ2-1|.
TGTGCCAGCAGCACCCACGCGGGGACCAATGAGCAGTTCTTC
CASSTHAGTNEQFF
>.|TRBV13|TRBJ2-1|TRBD1
TGTGCCAGCAGCTCCGGACAGGGTTTGAAGGAGCAGTTCTTC
CASSSGQGLKEQFF
>.|TRBV9|TRBJ2-1|.
TGTGCCAGCAGCCCTAGTGGGACCTCCTACAATGAGCAGTTCTTC
CASSPSGTSYNEQFF
>.|TRBV6-5|TRBJ1-6|TRBD1
TGTGCCAGCAGCCCCGGGACAGGGGGTTCACCCCTCCACTTT
CASSPGTGGSPLHF
>once|TRBV6-5|TRBJ2-7|.
TGTGCCAGCAGTTACCGGCTAGACTACGAGCAGTACTTC
CASSYRLDYEQYF
>.|TRBV7-3|TRBJ2-5|.
TGTGCCAGCAGCTCGGGACCCGGGGAGGAGACCCAGTACTTC
CASSSGPGEETQYF
>.|TRBV5-4|TRBJ2-6|.
TGTGCCAGCAGCTTGGCCCTCCGGATTGTGGCCAACGTCCTGACTTTC
CASSLALRIVANVLTF
>.|TRBV14|TRBJ1-4|.
TGTGCCAGCAGCCGTACGAGGGGTGAAAAACTGTTTTTT
CASSRTRGEKLFF
>once|TRBV7-6|TRBJ1-2|.
TGTGCCAGCAGCCCAGCCGGGGGCGGCTATGGCTACACCTTC
CASSPAGGGYGYTF
>.|TRBV6-5|TRBJ2-1|TRBD1
TGTGCCAGCAGTTTACAGGGGTACAATGAGCAGTTCTTC
CASSLQGYNEQFF
>.|TRBV19|TRBJ1-2|.
TGTGCCAGTAGTATAGGCCCCTTGCATGGCTATGGCTACACCTTC
CASSIGPLHGYGYTF
>.|TRBV5-1|TRBJ1-6|TRBD1
TGCGCCAGCAGCCAGGGACAGGGGACTTATAATTCACCCCTCCACTTT
CASSQGQGTYNSPLHF
>.|TRBV7-6|TRBJ1-1|.
TGTGCCAGCAGCCGATATGAAGCTTTCTTT
CASSRYEAFF
>.|TRBV6-5|TRBJ2-7|.
TGTGCCAGCAGTTACTCGGGAGGACCCTACGAGCAGTACTTC
CASSYSGGPYEQYF
>.|TRBV10-1|TRBJ2-6|.
TGCGCCAGCAGTGCGCTGTCGATCGCACAAAGTCGGGCCAACGTCCTGACTTTC
CASSALSIAQSRANVLTF
>once|TRBV6-5|TRBJ1-2|TRBD1
TGTGCCAGCGCGCGCAGGGGGGATGGCTACACCTTC
CASARRGDGYTF
>.|TRBV15|TRBJ2-3|.
TGTGCCACCAGCCTCACGGATATGGATACGCAGTATTTT
CATSLTDMDTQYF
>.|TRBV7-9|TRBJ1-3|TRBD1
TGTGCCAGCAGCCCAGACAGGGGGTCTGGAAACACCATATATTTT
CASSPDRGSGNTIYF
>.|TRBV6-1|TRBJ1-5|TRBD1
TGTGCCAGCAGACGGACAGGGATTAATCAGCCCCAGCATTTT
CASRRTGINQPQHF
>.|TRBV9|TRBJ2-3|.
TGTGCCAGCAGCGTAGACGGGACCATCACAGATACGCAGTATTTT
CASSVDGTITDTQYF
>.|TRBV6-4|TRBJ1-1|.
TGTGCCAGCAGTGAGGGCACCAACACTGAAGCTTTCTTT
CASSEGTNTEAFF
>.|TRBV29-1|TRBJ1-1|TRBD1
TGCAGCGTTAACGTGGGACAGGGGTTCACTGAAGCTTTCTTT
CSVNVGQGFTEAFF
>.|TRBV7-6|TRBJ1-1|TRBD1
TGTGCCAGCAGCGCCGGCCTGGGACAGGGCACTGAAGCTTTCTTT
CASSAGLGQGTEAFF
>.|TRBV4-1|TRBJ2-7|.
TGCGCCAGCAGCCAAGATCCCGCTGACTCCTACGAGCAGTACTTC
CASSQDPADSYEQYF
>.|TRBV4-2|TRBJ2-3|TRBD2
TGTGCCAGCAGCCAAACTAGCGGGGGCCTCCCCGGGACAGATACGCAGTATTTT
CASSQTSGGLPGTDTQYF
>.|TRBV4-2|TRBJ2-5|TRBD2
TGTGCCAGCAGCCAAGATTCTAGCGGGGGGGCTGAGACCCAGTACTTC
CASSQDSSGGAETQYF
>.|TRBV27|TRBJ1-1|.
TGTGCCAGCAGCTCGCCACTGACTATGAACACTGAAGCTTTCTTT
CASSSPLTMNTEAFF
>few|TRBV5-8|TRBJ1-6|.
TGTGCCAGCAGCAATGGACCGATTCGGAATTCACCCCTCCACTTT
CASSNGPIRNSPLHF
>.|TRBV10-3|TRBJ2-3|.
TGTGCCATCATGCAGGTTAGCACAGATACGCAGTATTTT
CAIMQVSTDTQYF
>.|TRBV10-3|TRBJ2-7|TRBD1
TGTGCCATCAGTGAAGGGGACAGCTCCTACGAGCAGTACTTC
CAISEGDSSYEQYF
>.|TRBV2|TRBJ1-5|.
TGTGCCAGCAGTGAATGGCGGTATAGCAATCAGCCCCAGCATTTT
CASSEWRYSNQPQHF
>.|TRBV11-2|TRBJ2-5|.
TGTGCCAGCAGCTTAGGGACCTCTATAGGGGAAGAGACCCAGTACTTC
CASSLGTSIGEETQYF